The 6 T cell receptor beta chains in this list originate from one sample, sequenced in a study of neurological immune-mediated disorders. Via MiXCR, TCRdb re-called the 5' RACE reads, giving one row per CDR3 protein. This table has about 84,000 distinct CDR3 sequences, 10% appearing once. The sequencing input was PBMCs. The receptors originated from a man in his forties in good health.

This clonotype was counted between two and nine times. The rearrangement uses TRBV20-1 and TRBJ2-5, with 10 nucleotides matching TRBD1. Germline CDR1 is DFQATT and CDR2 is SNEGSKA (reference sequence). The CDR3 consists of 14 residues. J lost 3 bases, V lost 0 bases, and 1 base had no gene match. The CDR3 sequence is CSARDGTGEETQYF. The CDR3 coding sequence is TGCAGTGCTAGAGACGGGACAGGGGAAGAGACCCAGTACTTC.

This clonotype was found many times. The J gene is TRBJ2-1, the V gene TRBV7-2; 8 nucleotides agree with TRBD1. The CDR3 spans 16 residues. After removal of 5 bases from V and 4 bases from J, the junction contained 10 bases not matched to a gene. CDR1 is SGHTA, CDR2 FQGNSA, per germline. This CDR3 reads CASSLYGTGPYNEQFF. In DNA form, the CDR3 reads TGTGCCAGCAGCCTCTATGGGACAGGACCATACAATGAGCAGTTCTTC.

In its sample, this clonotype was seen many times. This chain uses TRBV5-1 with TRBJ2-1; no clear D. This CDR3 has 16 residues. V lost 7 bases, J lost 0 bases, and 17 bases lay in between. CDR1 and CDR2 (germline): SGHRS, YFSETQ. This CDR3 is CASAVDSISSYNEQFF. CDR3 nucleotides: TGCGCCAGCGCCGTGGATTCGATTAGCTCCTACAATGAGCAGTTCTTC.

With respect to this clonotype: A much larger clone lies one base from this, so it may be a read error. J is TRBJ2-3 and V is TRBV14; D ambiguous. This CDR3 contains 14 residues. The V gene lost 7 bases and the J gene lost 2 bases, with 13 bases spanning the gap. Germline V CDR1 and CDR2: SGHDN, FVKESK. For the CDR3, the DNA is TGTGCCAGCACCGTTGGCTTTCCCACAGATACGCAGTATTTT. Protein: CASTVGFPTDTQYF.

This clonotype was seen many times. For the CDR3, the DNA is TGTGCCAGCAGCCAAGATGGGGGAGGGCCCGGAAATGAGCAGTTCTTC. The encoded protein is CASSQDGGGPGNEQFF. V gene TRBV3-1 combines with J gene TRBJ2-1; TRBD2 agrees at 7 bases. The CDR3 covers 16 residues. V shed 0 bases, J shed 7 bases, and the junction held 9 bases outside the gene matches. CDR1 LGHDT and CDR2 YNNKEL come from the germline V gene (reference sequence).

The V call is TRBV14, the J call TRBJ1-1, with a possible D match to TRBD1 (6 bases). The CDR3 covers 13 residues. Germline V lookup: CDR1 SGHDN, CDR2 FVKESK. Trimming took 4 bases from V and 8 from J, leaving 14 bases between them. DNA of the CDR3: TGTGCCAGCAGCCTGCTGAGGCAGGGGGAAGCTTTCTTT. This sequence encodes CASSLLRQGEAFF.